The 23 T cell receptor beta chains listed next were all sequenced from one sample in a study of post-analysis software for immune sequencing data. Study-wide results and limits: Patients had higher frequencies than controls of roughly five TRBV segments, including TRBV5-6, TRBV5-1 and TRBV20-1.

These receptors' targets are unknown. Sequencing libraries made from TCR beta cDNA carried unique molecular identifiers. TCRdb re-derived calls from the PCR reads in MiXCR, one entry per CDR3 protein. This sample yields roughly 700,000 distinct CDR3 sequences, of which roughly 27% are seen a single time; roughly 0.57% belongs to the top ten. The sequenced material came from blood. The receptors come from a girl between 10 and 17 years old with multiple sclerosis.

Turning to this clonotype: This may be a read error, as it is one base from a much larger clone. The chain links TRBV3-1 to TRBJ2-7, with 7 bases fitting TRBD1. Looked up from germline, CDR1 is LGHDT and CDR2 is YNNKEL (reference sequence). J gave up 5 bases and V 7 bases, and 2 bases lay outside the gene matches. There are 11 residues in the CDR3. The CDR3 protein is CASIQGDEQYF. For the CDR3, the DNA is TGTGCCAGCATCCAGGGGGACGAGCAGTACTTC.

This clonotype was observed a handful of times. The rearrangement uses TRBV20-1 and TRBJ2-1; 8 nucleotides agree with TRBD1. Germline V lookup: CDR1 DFQATT, CDR2 SNEGSKA (reference sequence). The CDR3 runs 14 residues. V shed 0 bases and J 6 bases; nucleotides not matched to a gene: 4. CDR3 in amino acids: CSARDYDRGNEQFF. The CDR3 DNA sequence: TGCAGTGCTAGAGATTATGACAGGGGCAATGAGCAGTTCTTC.

This clonotype was seen a handful of times. The V call is TRBV20-1, the J call TRBJ1-4; no clear D gene. CDR1 is DFQATT and CDR2 is SNEGSKA in the germline V gene (reference sequence). V lost 3 bases to trimming and J lost 0 bases, with 8 bases between them. The length of the CDR3 is 14 residues. CDR3 DNA sequence: TGCAGTGCTAGGGGTGTTGCAACTAATGAAAAACTGTTTTTT. Translated: CSARGVATNEKLFF.

This clonotype was seen only a few times. The V and J genes are TRBV12-3 or TRBV12-4 and TRBJ1-5; 8 bases match TRBD1. The CDR3 has 14 amino acids. V gave up 7 bases and J gave up 2 bases; unmatched junction bases: 4. The CDR3 protein is CASTPTGGNQPQHF. DNA of the CDR3: TGTGCCAGCACCCCGACAGGGGGCAATCAGCCCCAGCATTTT.

In this sample, this clonotype turned up a few times. The J gene is TRBJ2-5, the V gene TRBV28; 7 bases align to TRBD1. Trimming removed 9 bases from V and 5 bases from J; junction bases left unmatched: 12. The CDR3 extends over 14 amino acids. From germline, CDR1 is MDHEN and CDR2 SYDVKM. CDR3 DNA: TGTGCCAGTTTAGAGACAGGGCGTAGGGAGACCCAGTACTTC. Protein product: CASLETGRRETQYF.

This clonotype has a handful of counts. The V gene is TRBV14, the J gene TRBJ1-2; D unresolved. This CDR3 region has 13 residues. From germline, CDR1 is SGHDN and CDR2 FVKESK. The V gene lost 8 bases and the J gene lost 2 bases, with 12 bases spanning the gap. CDR3 sequence (DNA): TGTGCCAGCGGCGGAGTATCAAACTATGGCTACACCTTC. It codes for CASGGVSNYGYTF.

CDR3 sequence (DNA): TGTGCCAGCAGAGTTGGGGGATCAAGCGAGCAGTACTTC. This gives the protein CASRVGGSSEQYF. The gene calls are TRBV7-2 and TRBJ2-7, with D possibly called TRBD1 or TRBD2 (5 bases each). The V and J ends lost 6 bases and 6 bases respectively, with 15 bases between them. Germline CDR1 is SGHTA and CDR2 is FQGNSA. There are 13 residues in the CDR3.

A few counts support this clonotype. The chain joins TRBV20-1 to TRBJ1-1; D perhaps matches TRBD1 (6 bases). CDR3 length equals 13 residues. Germline lookup yields CDR1 DFQATT and CDR2 SNEGSKA (reference sequence). V was trimmed by 2 bases and J by 6 bases, leaving 13 bases between them. The CDR3 loop is CSARLRDTAEAFF. The CDR3, as DNA: TGCAGTGCTAGACTCCGGGACACCGCTGAAGCTTTCTTT.

J is TRBJ2-3 and V is TRBV5-1, with a tentative D call TRBD1 (5 bases). Between the trimmed V and J ends, which lost 5 bases and 8 bases, there was a span of 12 bases. The CDR3 length is 12 residues. CDR1 SGHRS and CDR2 YFSETQ come from the germline V gene. The CDR3: CASRETGGTQYF. The CDR3 coding sequence is TGCGCCAGCAGAGAAACAGGCGGTACGCAGTATTTT.

V and J are TRBV5-1 and TRBJ2-5, with 11 bases that match TRBD1. V lost 4 bases and J lost 4; bases outside the gene matches: 6. The CDR3 is made up of 15 amino acids. Per the germline V gene, CDR1 is SGHRS and CDR2 is YFSETQ. The CDR3 DNA is TGCGCCAGCAGCCTTCGGACAGGGGGCGCAGAGACCCAGTACTTC. This codes for CASSLRTGGAETQYF.

This chain uses TRBV7-2 with TRBJ1-2; TRBD1 might be the D (6 bases). The CDR3 runs to 16 residues. Germline V gives CDR1 SGHTA, CDR2 FQGNSA. V lost 1 base, J lost 4 bases, and 16 bases lay in between. The CDR3 reads CASSLDGGTSGYGYTF. The CDR3 coding sequence is TGTGCCAGCAGCTTAGATGGGGGGACATCAGGCTATGGCTACACCTTC. Using reference TRBV7-2 and TRBJ1-2 for the parts outside the CDR3, the full variable domain is GAGVSQSPSNKVTEKGKDVELRCDPISGHTALYWYRQSLGQGLEFLIYFQGNSAPDKSGLPSDRFSAERTGGSVSTLTIQRTQQEDSAVYLCASSLDGGTSGYGYTFGSGTRLTVV.

The chain recombines TRBV7-2 with TRBJ2-3; no reliable D call. The CDR3 consists of 13 residues. The V and J ends lost 5 bases and 6 bases respectively, with 12 bases between them. Germline lookup yields CDR1 SGHTA and CDR2 FQGNSA. The CDR3 DNA reads as TGTGCCAGCAGCCTTGCCCGCCGCGATACGCAGTATTTT. Its protein is CASSLARRDTQYF.

V is TRBV18 and J is TRBJ1-2; D gene uncertain. V was pared by 1 base and J by 3 bases, with 15 bases between. The CDR3 contains 16 residues. Germline V lookup: CDR1 KGHSH, CDR2 LQKENI. As DNA, the CDR3 is TGTGCCAGCTCACCACGGAGGGCGACTGGTGACTATGGCTACACCTTC. It yields the protein CASSPRRATGDYGYTF.

This clonotype has more than one count but fewer than ten. V gene TRBV7-8 combines with J gene TRBJ1-1, with D possibly being TRBD1 (5 bases). V lost 5 bases, J lost 1 base, and 14 bases lay in between. CDR3 size: 15 residues. Germline V gene data show CDR1 as SGHVS and CDR2 as FQNEAQ. The CDR3 here is CASSHQRTTNTEAFF. The DNA of the CDR3 is TGTGCCAGCAGCCACCAAAGGACAACGAACACTGAAGCTTTCTTT.

A few counts support this clonotype. The genes are TRBV24-1 and TRBJ2-5; 9 positions match TRBD1. CDR3 length: 14 residues. CDR1 and CDR2 from the germline V gene are KGHDR and SFDVKD. V was clipped by 9 bases and J by 5 bases; unmatched bases: 9. CDR3 amino acids: CATGRATGGETQYF. The CDR3 DNA reads TGTGCCACCGGTCGTGCGACAGGGGGTGAGACCCAGTACTTC.

Note on this clonotype: The junction shows a germline mismatch at one end, possibly a read error. CDR3 coding DNA: TGTGTCAGCAGGGGCAGGGGATCTGGGGCCAACGTCCTGACTTTC. The encoded protein is CVSRGRGSGANVLTF. This chain links TRBV12-3 or TRBV12-4 with TRBJ2-6; maybe TRBD1 (6 bases). This CDR3 spans 15 amino acids.

Many counts were recorded for this clonotype. The chain joins TRBV5-1 to TRBJ2-5; TRBD2 is a possible D gene (6 bases). V dropped 0 bases and J dropped 3 bases, with 9 bases sitting between them. This CDR3 is built from 14 residues. Germline V gene lookup returns CDR1 SGHRS and CDR2 YFSETQ. The CDR3: CASSLVSGEETQYF. DNA for the CDR3: TGCGCCAGCAGCTTGGTGTCGGGGGAAGAGACCCAGTACTTC.

The CDR3 DNA follows: TGTGCCAGCAGCTTCCCAGGGAAGACCTATGGCTACACCTTC. Translation gives CASSFPGKTYGYTF. The V call is TRBV7-2, the J call TRBJ1-2; D is perhaps TRBD1 (5 bases). V was shortened by 3 bases and J by 4 bases, with 12 bases between the two germline ends. Germline-derived CDR1 and CDR2 are SGHTA and FQGNSA. The CDR3 spans 14 residues.

The chain uses TRBV20-1 and TRBJ2-7, with 12 bases identical to TRBD1. The J call may be in error: the DNA end matches TRBJ2-5 better. CDR1 is DFQATT, CDR2 SNEGSKA, per germline (reference sequence). This CDR3 spans 15 amino acids. The CDR3 bases are TGCAGTGCTTCCCCGGGACAGGGGGCCAGTGAGACCCAGTACTTC. This sequence encodes CSASPGQGASETQYF.

This clonotype was seen a handful of times. J is TRBJ1-5 and V is TRBV6-6; D gene uncertain. Trimming pared 0 bases from V and 4 bases from J, leaving 4 bases between. CDR3 size: 13 residues. Germline CDR1 is MNHNY and CDR2 is SVGAGI (reference sequence). The DNA for the CDR3 is TGTGCCAGCAGTTACTCCCCTAATCAGCCCCAGCATTTT. This gives the protein CASSYSPNQPQHF.

This clonotype was seen at least ten times. The chain joins TRBV20-1 to TRBJ2-7; 10 bases line up with TRBD2. The CDR3 runs to 13 residues. The V and J ends lost 6 bases and 6 bases, in that order; junction bases with no gene match: 8. Germline V gene sequence: CDR1 DFQATT, CDR2 SNEGSKA (reference sequence). CDR3 loop: CSARLAGVPEQYF. CDR3 nucleotides: TGCAGTGCCAGGCTAGCGGGAGTACCCGAGCAGTACTTC.

As to this clonotype: A much larger clone lies a single base off, so this may be a read error. The V call is TRBV29-1, the J call TRBJ2-5, with no clear D. Looked up from germline, CDR1 is SQVTM and CDR2 is ANQGSEA. Trimming removed 4 bases at V and 11 bases at J, with 17 bases between. The CDR3 contains 12 residues. CDR3 in DNA: TGCAGCGTTGCCGGCTCCTACAATGAGCAGTACTTC. Protein product: CSVAGSYNEQYF. The variable domain in full, with the rest retrieved from reference TRBV29-1 and TRBJ2-5, is SAVISQKPSRDICQRGTSLTIQCQVDSQVTMMFWYRQQPGQSLTLIATANQGSEATYESGFVIDKFPISRPNLTFSTLTVSNMSPEDSSIYLCSVAGSYNEQYFGPGTRLLVL.

This clonotype has more than one count but fewer than ten. The chain carries TRBV5-1 and TRBJ2-3, with D unclear. Trimming pared 0 bases from V and 3 bases from J, leaving 8 bases between. CDR1 is SGHRS, CDR2 YFSETQ, per germline. CDR3 length: 14 amino acids. The CDR3 loop reads CASSLAMTTDTQYF. The CDR3 coding sequence is TGCGCCAGCAGCTTGGCCATGACGACAGATACGCAGTATTTT. Based on the CDR3 plus reference TRBV5-1 and TRBJ2-3, the full variable domain is KAGVTQTPRYLIKTRGQQVTLSCSPISGHRSVSWYQQTPGQGLQFLFEYFSETQRNKGNFPGRFSGRQFSNSRSEMNVSTLELGDSALYLCASSLAMTTDTQYFGPGTRLTVL.